One and the same sample provided the 12 T cell receptor beta chains below, sequenced in a study of OX40 agonist ivuxolimab in advanced cancers. Produced via immunoSEQ multiplex PCR; TCRdb's table is partial and in-frame only. The sample lists 55,000 to 65,000 clones, 85% occurring once. The source material was CD4+ or CD8+ T cells sorted from blood, sampled in a trial of the OX40 agonist ivuxolimab. The receptors here all came from an adult with an advanced solid tumor such as melanoma, head and neck, liver or kidney cancer.

This clone has more than one count but fewer than ten. V usage is TRBV7-3 and J usage is TRBJ1-1, with 7 bases that match TRBD1. The V segment lost 3 bases and the J segment 8 bases; nucleotides outside the gene matches: 6. Germline loops: CDR1 SGHTA, CDR2 FQGTGA. This CDR3 spans 13 amino acids. CDR3 DNA: TGTGCCAGCAGCTTTACAGGGGAGACCGAAGCTTTCTTT. Residues: CASSFTGETEAFF.

The chain uses TRBV7-9 and TRBJ2-2; 10 nucleotides agree with TRBD1. J gave up 7 bases and V 2 bases, and 4 bases lay outside the gene matches. Germline V gene data show CDR1 as SEHNR and CDR2 as FQNEAQ (reference sequence). The CDR3 length is 15 residues. The CDR3 DNA follows: TGTGCCAGCAGCTTAAGACAGGGGGCGGTCGGGGAGCTGTTTTTT. This translates into CASSLRQGAVGELFF.

The rearrangement joins TRBV28 to TRBJ1-2; 7 bases are a match to TRBD1. The CDR3 runs 15 residues. CDR1 and CDR2 (germline): MDHEN, SYDVKM. With 3 bases clipped from V and 4 bases from J, the junction kept 8 bases outside the gene matches. The CDR3 nucleotides read TGTGCCAGCAGTTTGCCCGACAGGGTCGGCTATGGCTACACCTTC. As protein: CASSLPDRVGYGYTF.

The V and J genes are TRBV7-9 and TRBJ2-5; D unresolved. Germline V gene data show CDR1 as SEHNR and CDR2 as FQNEAQ (reference sequence). The V end was cut by 1 base, the J end by 3 bases, with 9 bases between. The CDR3 contains 14 residues. CDR3 sequence reads: CASSLGGQKETQYF. CDR3 DNA: TGTGCCAGCAGCTTAGGAGGCCAGAAAGAGACCCAGTACTTC.

V usage is TRBV6-6 and J usage is TRBJ1-1, with D unclear. V gave up 2 bases and J gave up 3 bases, with 7 bases separating them. The germline V gene has CDR1 MNHNY and CDR2 SVGAGI (reference sequence). This CDR3 contains 13 residues. The CDR3 sequence is CASSYERYTEAFF. CDR3 DNA sequence: TGTGCCAGCAGTTACGAGAGGTACACTGAAGCTTTCTTT.

The chain links TRBV5-1 to TRBJ2-5; 9 nucleotides agree with TRBD1. CDR1 and CDR2 from the germline V gene are SGHRS and YFSETQ. V lost 0 bases and J lost 2; bases outside the gene matches: 5. The length of the CDR3 is 16 residues. The CDR3 region has the DNA TGCGCCAGCAGCTTGGCCCGGACAGGGGCGCAAGAGACCCAGTACTTC. Encoded protein: CASSLARTGAQETQYF.

V is TRBV2 and J is TRBJ2-6, with D uncertain. Germline V CDR1 and CDR2: SNHLY, FYNNEI. The CDR3 length is 16 residues. Trimming removed 6 bases from V and 0 bases from J, with 12 bases in between. CDR3 DNA: TGTGCCAGCAGCCTAGGTCACAACTCTGGGGCCAACGTCCTGACTTTC. Encoded protein: CASSLGHNSGANVLTF. Complete variable domain (other parts from reference TRBV2 and TRBJ2-6): EPEVTQTPSHQVTQMGQEVILRCVPISNHLYFYWYRQILGQKVEFLVSFYNNEISEKSEIFDDQFSVERPDGSNFTLKIRSTKLEDSAMYFCASSLGHNSGANVLTFGAGSRLTVL.

The V gene is TRBV5-1, the J gene TRBJ1-5; the D is unclear. Germline values: CDR1 SGHRS, CDR2 YFSETQ. With 0 bases removed from V and 4 bases from J, the gap between germline ends came to 5 bases. The CDR3 is made up of 13 amino acids. The CDR3 reads CASSLAFNQPQHF. The CDR3 region has the DNA TGCGCCAGCAGCTTGGCCTTTAATCAGCCCCAGCATTTT.

The chain carries TRBV19 and TRBJ2-1; D possibly corresponds to TRBD2 (6 bases). The length of the CDR3 is 14 residues. Germline loops: CDR1 LNHDA, CDR2 SQIVND (reference sequence). Trimming took 3 bases from V and 5 from J, leaving 11 bases between them. Here the CDR3 reads CASSIQAGNNEQFF. The CDR3, as DNA: TGTGCCAGTAGTATCCAAGCGGGTAACAATGAGCAGTTCTTC.

The V call is TRBV11-2, the J call TRBJ2-7, with 7 nucleotides matching TRBD2. The CDR3 runs 15 residues. V lost 5 bases and J lost 3; bases outside the gene matches: 10. CDR1 SGHAT and CDR2 FQNNGV come from the germline V gene. The CDR3 sequence: CASSPRGSGGYEQYF. As DNA, the CDR3 is TGTGCCAGCAGCCCCCGAGGGTCGGGGGGCTACGAGCAGTACTTC.

The V gene is TRBV19, the J gene TRBJ2-3; D possibly corresponds to TRBD2 (7 bases). Germline CDR1 LNHDA, CDR2 SQIVND (reference sequence). This CDR3 contains 18 residues. Trimming shortened V by 5 bases and J by 2 bases, and 23 bases separated the two germline ends. The CDR3 DNA reads TGTGCCAGTAGTGGGGGGGAGACAGGAACCCCCTCCACAGATACGCAGTATTTT. Its translation: CASSGGETGTPSTDTQYF.

The chain recombines TRBV7-9 with TRBJ2-7, with a possible D match to TRBD2 (5 bases). V lost 5 bases and J lost 3, with 14 bases in between. The germline CDR1 and CDR2 sequences are SEHNR and FQNEAQ (reference sequence). The CDR3 has 14 residues. The CDR3 region is CASSPTGIHYEQYF. The CDR3 nucleotides read TGTGCCAGCAGCCCCACGGGAATCCACTACGAGCAGTACTTC.